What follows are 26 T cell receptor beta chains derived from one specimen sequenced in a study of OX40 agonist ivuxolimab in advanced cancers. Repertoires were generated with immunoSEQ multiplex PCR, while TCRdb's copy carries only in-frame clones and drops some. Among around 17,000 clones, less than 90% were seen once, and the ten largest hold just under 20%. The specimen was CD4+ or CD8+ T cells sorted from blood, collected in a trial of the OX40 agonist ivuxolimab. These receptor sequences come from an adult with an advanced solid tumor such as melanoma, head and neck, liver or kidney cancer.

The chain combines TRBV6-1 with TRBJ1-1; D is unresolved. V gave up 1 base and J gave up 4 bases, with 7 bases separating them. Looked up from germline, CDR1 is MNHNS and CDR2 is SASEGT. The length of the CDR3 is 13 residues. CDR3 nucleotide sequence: TGTGCCAGCAGTGAAGGTTACGGCACTGAAGCTTTCTTT. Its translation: CASSEGYGTEAFF.

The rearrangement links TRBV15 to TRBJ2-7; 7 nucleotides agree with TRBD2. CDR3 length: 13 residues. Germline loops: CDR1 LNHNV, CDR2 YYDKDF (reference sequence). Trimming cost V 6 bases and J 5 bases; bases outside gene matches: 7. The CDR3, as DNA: TGTGCCACCAGAACCTCGGGAGGCCACGAGCAGTACTTC. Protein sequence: CATRTSGGHEQYF.

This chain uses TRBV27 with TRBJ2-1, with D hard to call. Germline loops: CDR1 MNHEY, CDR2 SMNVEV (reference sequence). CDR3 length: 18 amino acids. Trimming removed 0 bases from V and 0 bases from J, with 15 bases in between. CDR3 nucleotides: TGTGCCAGCAGTTTATCGATGGTCCCTGACGCCTCCTACAATGAGCAGTTCTTC. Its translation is CASSLSMVPDASYNEQFF.

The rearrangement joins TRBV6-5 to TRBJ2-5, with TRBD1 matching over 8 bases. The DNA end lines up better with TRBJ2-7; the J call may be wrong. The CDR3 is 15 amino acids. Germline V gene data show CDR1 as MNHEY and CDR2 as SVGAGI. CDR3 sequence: CASSPQQGGIAEQYF. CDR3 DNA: TGTGCCAGCAGTCCCCAACAGGGGGGTATCGCCGAGCAGTACTTC.

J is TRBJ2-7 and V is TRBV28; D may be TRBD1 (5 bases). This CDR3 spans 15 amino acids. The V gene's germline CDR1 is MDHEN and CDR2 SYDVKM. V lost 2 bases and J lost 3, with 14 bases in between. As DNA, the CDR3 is TGTGCCAGCAGTTTAGGGATTAAAGGGGTCTACGAGCAGTACTTC. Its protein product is CASSLGIKGVYEQYF.

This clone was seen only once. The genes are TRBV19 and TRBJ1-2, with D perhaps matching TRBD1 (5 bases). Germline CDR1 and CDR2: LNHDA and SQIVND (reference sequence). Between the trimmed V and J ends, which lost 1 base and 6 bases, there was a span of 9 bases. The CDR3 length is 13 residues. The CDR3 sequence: CASSIGQLDGYTF. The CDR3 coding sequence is TGTGCCAGTAGTATAGGACAGCTAGATGGCTACACCTTC.

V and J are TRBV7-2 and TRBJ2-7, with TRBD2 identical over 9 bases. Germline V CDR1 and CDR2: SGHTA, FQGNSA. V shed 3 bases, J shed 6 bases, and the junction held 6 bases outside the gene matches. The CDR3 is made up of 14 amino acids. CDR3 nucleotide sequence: TGTGCCAGCAGCTTTGGCGGGAGGGCCCCCGAGCAGTACTTC. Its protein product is CASSFGGRAPEQYF.

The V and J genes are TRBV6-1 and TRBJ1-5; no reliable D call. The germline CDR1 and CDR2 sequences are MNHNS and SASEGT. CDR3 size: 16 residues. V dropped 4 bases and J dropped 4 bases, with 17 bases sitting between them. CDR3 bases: TGTGCCAGCAGTGGCCCTATCGGAGGGCAAAATCAGCCCCAGCATTTT. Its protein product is CASSGPIGGQNQPQHF.

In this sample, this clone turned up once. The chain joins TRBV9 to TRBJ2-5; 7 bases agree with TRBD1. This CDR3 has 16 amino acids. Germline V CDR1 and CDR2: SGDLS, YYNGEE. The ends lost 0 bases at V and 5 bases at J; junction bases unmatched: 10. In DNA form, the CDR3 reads TGTGCCAGCAGCGTAGAAGGGGGCCAAGGTGACGAGACCCAGTACTTC. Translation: CASSVEGGQGDETQYF.

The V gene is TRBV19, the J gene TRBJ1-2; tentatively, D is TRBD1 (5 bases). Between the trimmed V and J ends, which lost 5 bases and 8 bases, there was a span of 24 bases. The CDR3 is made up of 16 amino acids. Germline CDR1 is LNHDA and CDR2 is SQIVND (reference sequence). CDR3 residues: CASSPLGGQLQEGYTF. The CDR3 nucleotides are TGTGCCAGTAGTCCCCTCGGAGGGCAACTACAGGAAGGCTACACCTTC. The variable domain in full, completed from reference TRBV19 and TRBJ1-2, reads DGGITQSPKYLFRKEGQNVTLSCEQNLNHDAMYWYRQDPGQGLRLIYYSQIVNDFQKGDIAEGYSVSREKKESFPLTVTSAQKNPTAFYLCASSPLGGQLQEGYTFGSGTRLTVV.

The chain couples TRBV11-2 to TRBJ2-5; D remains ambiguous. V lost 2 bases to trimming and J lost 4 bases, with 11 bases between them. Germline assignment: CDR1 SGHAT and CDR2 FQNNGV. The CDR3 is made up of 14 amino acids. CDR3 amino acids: CASSLREIRETQYF. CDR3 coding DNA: TGTGCCAGCAGCTTACGAGAGATCCGAGAGACCCAGTACTTC.

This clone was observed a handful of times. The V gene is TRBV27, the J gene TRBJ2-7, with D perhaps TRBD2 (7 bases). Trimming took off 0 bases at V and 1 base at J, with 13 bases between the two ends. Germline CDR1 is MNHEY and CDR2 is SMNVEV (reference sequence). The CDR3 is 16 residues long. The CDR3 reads CASSLSGGAGSYEQYF. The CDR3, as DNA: TGTGCCAGCAGTTTATCGGGGGGGGCAGGATCCTACGAGCAGTACTTC.

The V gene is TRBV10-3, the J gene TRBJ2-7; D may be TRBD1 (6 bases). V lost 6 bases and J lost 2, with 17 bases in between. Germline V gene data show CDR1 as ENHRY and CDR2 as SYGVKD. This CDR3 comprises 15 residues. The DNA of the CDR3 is TGTGCCATCAGGGACACTAGGGACACCACCTACGAGCAGTACTTC. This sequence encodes CAIRDTRDTTYEQYF.

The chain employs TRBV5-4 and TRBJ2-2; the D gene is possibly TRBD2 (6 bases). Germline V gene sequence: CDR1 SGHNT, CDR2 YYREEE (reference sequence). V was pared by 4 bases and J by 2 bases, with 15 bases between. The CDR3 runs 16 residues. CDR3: CASSPPRRGNTGELFF. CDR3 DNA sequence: TGTGCCAGCAGCCCGCCCAGGAGGGGTAACACCGGGGAGCTGTTTTTT.

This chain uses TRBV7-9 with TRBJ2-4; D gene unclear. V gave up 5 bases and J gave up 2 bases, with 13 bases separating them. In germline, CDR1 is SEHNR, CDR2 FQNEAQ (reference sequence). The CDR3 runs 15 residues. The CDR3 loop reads CASSPPPVTKNIQYF. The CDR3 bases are TGTGCCAGCAGCCCCCCACCCGTTACCAAAAACATTCAGTACTTC.

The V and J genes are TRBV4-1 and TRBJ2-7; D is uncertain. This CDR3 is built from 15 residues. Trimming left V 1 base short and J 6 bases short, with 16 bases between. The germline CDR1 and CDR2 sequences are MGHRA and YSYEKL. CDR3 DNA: TGCGCCAGCAGCCAAGTCGGAACCCCTAGTCTCGAGCAGTACTTC. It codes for CASSQVGTPSLEQYF.

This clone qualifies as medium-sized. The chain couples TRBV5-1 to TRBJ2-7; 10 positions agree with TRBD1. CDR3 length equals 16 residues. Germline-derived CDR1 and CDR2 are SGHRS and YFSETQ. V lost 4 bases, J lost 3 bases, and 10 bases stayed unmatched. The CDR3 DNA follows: TGCGCCAGCAGCCTCCGGACAGGGGGACCCAACTACGAGCAGTACTTC. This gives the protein CASSLRTGGPNYEQYF.

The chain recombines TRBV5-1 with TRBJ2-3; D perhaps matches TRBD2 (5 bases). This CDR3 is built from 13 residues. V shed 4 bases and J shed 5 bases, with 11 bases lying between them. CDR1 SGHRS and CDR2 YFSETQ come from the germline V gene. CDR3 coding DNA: TGCGCCAGCAGCCGGAGGTGGGGAGATACGCAGTATTTT. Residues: CASSRRWGDTQYF.

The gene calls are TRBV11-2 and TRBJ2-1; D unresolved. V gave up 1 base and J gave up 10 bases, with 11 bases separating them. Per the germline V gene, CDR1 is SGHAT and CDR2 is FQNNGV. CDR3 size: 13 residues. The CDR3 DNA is TGTGCCAGCAGCTTAGGCCAAGCTTACGAGCAGTTCTTC. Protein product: CASSLGQAYEQFF.

The CDR3 spells CASSRSGGTNEQFF. CDR3 nucleotides: TGTGCCAGCAGCCGCTCTGGGGGCACCAATGAGCAGTTCTTC. This chain uses TRBV7-9 with TRBJ2-1; possibly TRBD1 for D (6 bases). V was trimmed by 5 bases and J by 6 bases, leaving 14 bases between them. Germline-derived CDR1 and CDR2 are SEHNR and FQNEAQ (reference sequence). The CDR3 loop spans 14 amino acids.

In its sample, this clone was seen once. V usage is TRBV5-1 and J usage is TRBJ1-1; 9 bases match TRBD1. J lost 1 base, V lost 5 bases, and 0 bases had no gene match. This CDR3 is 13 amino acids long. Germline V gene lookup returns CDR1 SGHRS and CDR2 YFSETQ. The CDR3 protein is CASRQGANTEAFF. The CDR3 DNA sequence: TGCGCCAGCAGACAGGGGGCGAACACTGAAGCTTTCTTT.

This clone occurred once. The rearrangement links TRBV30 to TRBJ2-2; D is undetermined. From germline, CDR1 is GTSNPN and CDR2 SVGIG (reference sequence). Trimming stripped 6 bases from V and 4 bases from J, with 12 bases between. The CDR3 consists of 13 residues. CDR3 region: CACAGRGTGELFF. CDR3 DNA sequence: TGTGCCTGTGCCGGCCGCGGCACCGGGGAGCTGTTTTTT.

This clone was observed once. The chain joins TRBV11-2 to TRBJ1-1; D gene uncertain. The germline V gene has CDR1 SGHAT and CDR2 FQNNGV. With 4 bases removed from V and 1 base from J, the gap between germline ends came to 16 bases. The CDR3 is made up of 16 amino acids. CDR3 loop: CASSSLRGRRNTEAFF. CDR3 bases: TGTGCCAGCAGCTCCCTTCGGGGTCGGCGGAACACTGAAGCTTTCTTT.

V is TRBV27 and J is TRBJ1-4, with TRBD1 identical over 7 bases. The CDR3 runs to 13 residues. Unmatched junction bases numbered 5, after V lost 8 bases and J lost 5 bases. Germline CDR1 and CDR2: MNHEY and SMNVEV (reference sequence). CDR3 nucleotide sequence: TGTGCCAGCCGGACAGGACTAAATGAAAAACTGTTTTTT. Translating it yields CASRTGLNEKLFF.

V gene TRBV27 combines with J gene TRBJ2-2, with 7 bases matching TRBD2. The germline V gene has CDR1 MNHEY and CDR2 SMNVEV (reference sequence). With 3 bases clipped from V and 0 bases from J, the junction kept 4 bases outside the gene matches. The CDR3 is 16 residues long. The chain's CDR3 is CASSFWLAANTGELFF. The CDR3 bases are TGTGCCAGCAGTTTTTGGCTAGCGGCGAACACCGGGGAGCTGTTTTTT.

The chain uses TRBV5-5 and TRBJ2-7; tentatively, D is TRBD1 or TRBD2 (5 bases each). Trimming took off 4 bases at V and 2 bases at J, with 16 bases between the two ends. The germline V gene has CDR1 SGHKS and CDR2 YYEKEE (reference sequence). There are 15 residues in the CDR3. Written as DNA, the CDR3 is TGTGCCAGCAGCCCCGGGACCCGCGCGCCCTACGAGCAGTACTTC. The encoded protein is CASSPGTRAPYEQYF.